These 6 T cell receptor beta chains came from one sample sequenced in a study of shared clonotypes between healthy human individuals (dated by TCRdb to 2018 to 2020). Libraries were constructed by the immunoSEQ multiplex PCR assay. Held by TCRdb, this immuneACCESS table contains in-frame sequences only and omits some clones. Under half of the omission traces to an unresolved V gene where checked; the cause of the rest is unknown. For this sample the table gives 2 million to 2.5 million clones, of which over 85% were detected only once. In total, the top ten clones hold around 0.37% of the sample. The sample comprised naive CD4+ T cells from PBMCs. This specimen's cell subset or site label, per the study, means: CD45RA+ positively selected. These TCRs come from a young man in good health. Some clones in this sample may be carry-over from other donors' samples.

The CDR3 is CASSISGEPPYEQYF. The CDR3 coding sequence is TGCGCCAGCAGCATCTCGGGAGAACCCCCCTACGAGCAGTACTTC. The chain links TRBV5-1 to TRBJ2-7; perhaps TRBD2 as D (6 bases). Per the germline V gene, CDR1 is SGHRS and CDR2 is YFSETQ. CDR3 length: 15 amino acids. Trimming pared 4 bases from V and 2 bases from J, leaving 16 bases between.

The J gene is TRBJ1-3, the V gene TRBV6-5; perhaps TRBD1 as D (5 bases). Trimming stripped 8 bases from V and 3 bases from J, with 11 bases between. The length of the CDR3 is 13 residues. Germline V CDR1 and CDR2: MNHEY, SVGAGI. CDR3 sequence: CASAGDGGNTIYF. CDR3 DNA: TGTGCCAGCGCCGGGGACGGTGGAAACACCATATATTTT.

V usage is TRBV7-3 and J usage is TRBJ2-7; 10 positions match TRBD1. V shed 6 bases, J shed 3 bases, and the junction held 5 bases outside the gene matches. CDR3 length: 14 amino acids. Germline lookup yields CDR1 SGHTA and CDR2 FQGTGA. The CDR3 DNA reads as TGTGCCAGCAGAAACGGACAGGGGGTCTACGAGCAGTACTTC. The encoded protein is CASRNGQGVYEQYF.

CDR3 bases: TGTGCCAGCAGTCCCACCCGGGACAGGATCTTTACTATCACCGGGGAGCTGTTTTTT. Its protein is CASSPTRDRIFTITGELFF. The gene calls are TRBV28 and TRBJ2-2; 8 bases align to TRBD1. V shed 5 bases, J shed 4 bases, and the junction held 18 bases outside the gene matches. Germline V gives CDR1 MDHEN, CDR2 SYDVKM. CDR3 length: 19 residues.

The DNA of the CDR3 is TGCGCCAGCAGCCAGGGACTAGCGGGGGCCTACGAGCAGTACTTC. It is translated as CASSQGLAGAYEQYF. The chain couples TRBV5-1 to TRBJ2-7, with 14 bases identical to TRBD2. V was pared by 4 bases and J by 2 bases, with 2 bases of the junction left unmatched. Germline V gene lookup returns CDR1 SGHRS and CDR2 YFSETQ. This CDR3 has 15 amino acids.

V is TRBV19 and J is TRBJ2-1; D gene uncertain. V was shortened by 4 bases and J by 5 bases, with 15 bases between the two germline ends. The CDR3 has 15 residues. CDR1 LNHDA and CDR2 SQIVND come from the germline V gene (reference sequence). The CDR3: CASSSRQNKNNEQFF. The CDR3 bases are TGTGCCAGTAGTAGTCGGCAGAATAAGAACAATGAGCAGTTCTTC.